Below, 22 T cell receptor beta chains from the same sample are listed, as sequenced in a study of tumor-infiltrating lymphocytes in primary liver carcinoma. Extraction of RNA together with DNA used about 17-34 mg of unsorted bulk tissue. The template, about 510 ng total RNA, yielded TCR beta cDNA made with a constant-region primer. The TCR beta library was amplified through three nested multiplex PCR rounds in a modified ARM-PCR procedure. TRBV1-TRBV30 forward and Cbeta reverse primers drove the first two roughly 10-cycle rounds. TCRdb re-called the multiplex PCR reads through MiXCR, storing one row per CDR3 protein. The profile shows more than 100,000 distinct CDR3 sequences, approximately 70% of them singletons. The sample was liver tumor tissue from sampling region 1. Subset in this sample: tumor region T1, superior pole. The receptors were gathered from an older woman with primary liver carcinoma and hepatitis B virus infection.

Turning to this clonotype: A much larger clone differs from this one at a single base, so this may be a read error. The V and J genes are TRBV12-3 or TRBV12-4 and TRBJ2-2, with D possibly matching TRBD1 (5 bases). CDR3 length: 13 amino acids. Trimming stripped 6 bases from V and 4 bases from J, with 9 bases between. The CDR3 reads CASRLRVTGELFF. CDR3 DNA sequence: TGTGCCAGCAGACTCAGGGTCACCGGGGAGCTGTTTTTT.

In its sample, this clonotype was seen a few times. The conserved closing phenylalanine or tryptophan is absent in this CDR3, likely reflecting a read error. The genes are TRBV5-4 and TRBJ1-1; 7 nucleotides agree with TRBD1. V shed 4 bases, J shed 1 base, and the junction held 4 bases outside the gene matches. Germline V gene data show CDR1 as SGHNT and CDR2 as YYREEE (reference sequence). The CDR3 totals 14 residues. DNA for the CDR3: TGTGCCAGCAGCCCACGGACAGGGAACACTGAAGCTTTCCTT. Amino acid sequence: CASSPRTGNTEAFL.

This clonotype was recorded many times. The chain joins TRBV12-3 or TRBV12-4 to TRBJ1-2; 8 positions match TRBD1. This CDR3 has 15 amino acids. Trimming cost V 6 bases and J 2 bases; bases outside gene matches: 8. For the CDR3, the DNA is TGTGCCAGCAGCGGACCCGGACAGGGAAACTATGGCTACACCTTC. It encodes CASSGPGQGNYGYTF.

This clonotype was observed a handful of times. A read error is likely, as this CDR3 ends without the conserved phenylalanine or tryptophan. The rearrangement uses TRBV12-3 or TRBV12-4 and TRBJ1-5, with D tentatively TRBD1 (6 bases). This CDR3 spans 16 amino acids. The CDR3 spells CASGLDGGAGSQPQHI. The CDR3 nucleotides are TGTGCCAGCGGTTTAGACGGGGGGGCAGGGTCTCAGCCTCAGCATATT.

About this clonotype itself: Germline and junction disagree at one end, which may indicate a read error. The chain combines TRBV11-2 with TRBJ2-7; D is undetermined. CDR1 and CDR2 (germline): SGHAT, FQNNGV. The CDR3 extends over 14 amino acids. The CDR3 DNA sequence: TGTGCCAACGGTCCTATCCAGCACTCCTATGAGCAGTACTTC. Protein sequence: CANGPIQHSYEQYF.

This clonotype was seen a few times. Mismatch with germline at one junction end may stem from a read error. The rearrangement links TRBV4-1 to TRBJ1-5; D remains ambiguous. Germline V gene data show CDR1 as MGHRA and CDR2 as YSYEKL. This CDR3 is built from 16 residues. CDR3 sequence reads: CASSQEQENGNQPQHF. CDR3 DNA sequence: TGCGCCAGCAGCCAAGAGCAGGAAAATGGCAATCAACCCCAGCATTTT.

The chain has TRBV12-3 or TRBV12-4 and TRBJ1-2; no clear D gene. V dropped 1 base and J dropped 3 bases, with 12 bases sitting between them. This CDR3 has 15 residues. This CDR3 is CASSLDNGSHYGYTF. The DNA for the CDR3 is TGTGCCAGCAGTTTAGACAATGGCAGCCACTATGGCTACACCTTC.

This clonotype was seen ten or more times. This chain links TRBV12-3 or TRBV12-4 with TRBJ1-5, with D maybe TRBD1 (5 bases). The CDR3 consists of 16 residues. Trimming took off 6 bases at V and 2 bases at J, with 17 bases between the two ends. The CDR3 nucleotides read TGTGCCAGCAGGCCACCCGGGGGGTCGGGCAATCAGCCCCAGCATTTT. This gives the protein CASRPPGGSGNQPQHF.

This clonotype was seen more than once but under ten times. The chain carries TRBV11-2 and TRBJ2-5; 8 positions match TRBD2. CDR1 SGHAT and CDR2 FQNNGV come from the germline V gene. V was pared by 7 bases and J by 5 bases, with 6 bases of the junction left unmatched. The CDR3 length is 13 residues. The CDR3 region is CASNSGGAETQYF. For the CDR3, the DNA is TGTGCCAGCAACTCGGGGGGGGCGGAGACCCAGTACTTC.

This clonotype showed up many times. The CDR3 loop reads CASSDGGGRGANVLTF. The DNA of the CDR3 is TGTGCCAGCAGCGATGGTGGGGGGCGAGGGGCCAACGTCCTGACTTTC. The chain carries TRBV5-4 and TRBJ2-6, with D tentatively TRBD1 or TRBD2 (6 bases each). CDR3 length: 16 amino acids. V lost 4 bases to trimming and J lost 4 bases, with 15 bases between them. CDR1 is SGHNT, CDR2 YYREEE, per germline (reference sequence).

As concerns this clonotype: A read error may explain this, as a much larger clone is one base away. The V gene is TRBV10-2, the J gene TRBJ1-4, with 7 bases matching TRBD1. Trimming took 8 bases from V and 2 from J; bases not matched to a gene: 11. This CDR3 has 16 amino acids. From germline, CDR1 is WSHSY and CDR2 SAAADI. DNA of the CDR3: TGCGCCAGCGGTGTTCTGGACAGGAACACTAATGAAAAACTGTTTTTT. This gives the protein CASGVLDRNTNEKLFF.

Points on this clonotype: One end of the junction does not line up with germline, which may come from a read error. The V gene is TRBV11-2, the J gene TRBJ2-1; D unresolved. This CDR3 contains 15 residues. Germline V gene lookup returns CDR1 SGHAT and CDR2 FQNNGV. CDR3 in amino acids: CASCFERSSYNEQFF. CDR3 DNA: TGCGCCAGCTGCTTTGAAAGGAGCTCCTACAATGAGCAGTTCTTC. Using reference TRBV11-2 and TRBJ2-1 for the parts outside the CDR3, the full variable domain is EAGVAQSPRYKIIEKRQSVAFWCNPISGHATLYWYQQILGQGPKLLIQFQNNGVVDDSQLPKDRFSAERLKGVDSTLKIQPAKLEDSAVYLCASCFERSSYNEQFFGPGTRLTVL.

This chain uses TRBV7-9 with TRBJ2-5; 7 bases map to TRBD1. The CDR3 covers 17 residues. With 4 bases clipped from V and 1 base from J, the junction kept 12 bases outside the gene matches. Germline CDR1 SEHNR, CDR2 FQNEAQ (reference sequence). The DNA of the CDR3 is TGTGCCAGCAGCTCGCCTGGGGACAGCCTATTCCAAGAGACCCAGTACTTC. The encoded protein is CASSSPGDSLFQETQYF.

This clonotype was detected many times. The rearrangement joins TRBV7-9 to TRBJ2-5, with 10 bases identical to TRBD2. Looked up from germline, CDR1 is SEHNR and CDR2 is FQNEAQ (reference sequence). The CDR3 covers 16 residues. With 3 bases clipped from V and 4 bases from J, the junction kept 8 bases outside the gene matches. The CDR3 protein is CASSFIAGGSGETQYF. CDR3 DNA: TGTGCCAGCAGCTTTATAGCGGGAGGATCGGGAGAGACCCAGTACTTC.

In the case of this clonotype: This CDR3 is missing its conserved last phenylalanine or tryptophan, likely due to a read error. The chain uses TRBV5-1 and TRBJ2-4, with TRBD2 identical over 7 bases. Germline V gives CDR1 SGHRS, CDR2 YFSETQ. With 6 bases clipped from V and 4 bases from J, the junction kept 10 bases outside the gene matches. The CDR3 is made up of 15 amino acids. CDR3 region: CASTETSGTKNIQYL. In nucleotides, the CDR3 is TGCGCCAGCACCGAGACAAGCGGGACGAAAAACATTCAGTACCTC.

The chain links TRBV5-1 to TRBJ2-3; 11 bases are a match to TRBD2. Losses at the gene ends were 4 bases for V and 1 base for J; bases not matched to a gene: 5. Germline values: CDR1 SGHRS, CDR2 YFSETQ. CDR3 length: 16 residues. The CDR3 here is CASSPATSGGTDTQYF. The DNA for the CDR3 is TGCGCCAGCAGCCCGGCGACTAGCGGGGGCACAGATACGCAGTATTTT. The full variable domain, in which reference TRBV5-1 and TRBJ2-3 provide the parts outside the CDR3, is KAGVTQTPRYLIKTRGQQVTLSCSPISGHRSVSWYQQTPGQGLQFLFEYFSETQRNKGNFPGRFSGRQFSNSRSEMNVSTLELGDSALYLCASSPATSGGTDTQYFGPGTRLTVL.

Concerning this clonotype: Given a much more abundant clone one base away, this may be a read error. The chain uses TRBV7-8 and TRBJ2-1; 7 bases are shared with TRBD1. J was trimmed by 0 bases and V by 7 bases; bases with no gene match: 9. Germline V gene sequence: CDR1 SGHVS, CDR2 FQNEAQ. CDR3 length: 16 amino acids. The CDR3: CASNETGPSSYNEQFF. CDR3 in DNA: TGTGCCAGCAATGAGACAGGGCCAAGCTCCTACAATGAGCAGTTCTTC.

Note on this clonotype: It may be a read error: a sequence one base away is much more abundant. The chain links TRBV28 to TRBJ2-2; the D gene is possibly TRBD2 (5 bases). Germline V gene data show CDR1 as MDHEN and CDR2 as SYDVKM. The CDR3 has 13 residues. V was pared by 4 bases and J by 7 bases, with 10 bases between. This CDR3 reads CASSWTAIGELFF. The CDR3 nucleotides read TGTGCCAGCAGTTGGACTGCCATCGGGGAGCTGTTTTTT.

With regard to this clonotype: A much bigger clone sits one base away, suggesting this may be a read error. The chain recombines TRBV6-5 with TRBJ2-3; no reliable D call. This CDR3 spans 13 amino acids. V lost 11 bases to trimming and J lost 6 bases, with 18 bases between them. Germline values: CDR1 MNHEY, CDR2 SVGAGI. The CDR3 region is CARSGPSPDTQYF. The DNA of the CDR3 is TGTGCCCGTTCCGGCCCCTCGCCTGATACGCAGTATTTT.

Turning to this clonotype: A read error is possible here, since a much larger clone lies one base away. The CDR3 loop reads CASSQASGVNEQFF. The CDR3 region has the DNA TGTGCCAGCAGCCAAGCTAGCGGGGTCAATGAGCAGTTCTTC. This chain joins TRBV4-2 and TRBJ2-1, with 9 nucleotides matching TRBD2. Germline V gene lookup returns CDR1 LGHNA and CDR2 YNFKEQ. V was clipped by 1 base and J by 6 bases; unmatched bases: 1. This CDR3 has 14 residues.

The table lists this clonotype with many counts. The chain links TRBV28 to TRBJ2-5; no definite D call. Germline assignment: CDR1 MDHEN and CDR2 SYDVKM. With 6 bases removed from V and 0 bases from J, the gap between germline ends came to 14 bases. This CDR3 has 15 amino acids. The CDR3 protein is CASSRTQAYQETQYF. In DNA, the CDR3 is TGTGCCAGCAGCAGAACTCAAGCCTACCAAGAGACCCAGTACTTC.

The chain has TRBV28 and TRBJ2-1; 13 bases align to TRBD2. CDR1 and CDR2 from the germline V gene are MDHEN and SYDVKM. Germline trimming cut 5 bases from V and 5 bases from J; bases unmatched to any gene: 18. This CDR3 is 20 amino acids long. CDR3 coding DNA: TGTGCCAGCAGTCGACAGAGGACTAGCGGGAGACGGCCTGATGACAATGAGCAGTTCTTC. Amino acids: CASSRQRTSGRRPDDNEQFF.